This TCR beta chain derives from a study of T-cell memory formation after mild COVID-19. Study information: TCR clusters mostly belonged to single donors.

TCR alpha and TCR beta cDNA libraries carrying sample barcodes and UMIs came from 5'RACE with constant-segment primers. MiXCR, applied by TCRdb to the 5' RACE reads, yields one record per CDR3 protein. The table has fewer than 550,000 distinct CDR3 sequences, 20% seen once. On this clonotype: Its antigen is undetermined.

General observations from the study: Most CD4+ clones that shrank were in CM and EM, while CD8+ ones turned up in EMRA. Prior to infection, memory already included some responding clones, suggesting cross-reactive memory joined.

V lost 6 bases to trimming and J lost 9 bases; unmatched junction nucleotides: 11. The CDR3 totals 15 residues. CDR1 and CDR2 from the germline V gene are MNHEY and SVGAGI. The sequencing input was PBMCs or a T cell subset sorted from them (not recorded which). The chain is built from TRBV6-5 and TRBJ2-3; TRBD2 matches at 11 bases. This TCR was recovered from an adult woman who had mild COVID-19 (a few samples of this study predate the infection). Cell type and time point are not known. The CDR3 spells CASSYPGTSGRTQYF. The DNA for the CDR3 is TGTGCCAGCAGCTACCCCGGGACTAGCGGTCGGACGCAGTATTTT.